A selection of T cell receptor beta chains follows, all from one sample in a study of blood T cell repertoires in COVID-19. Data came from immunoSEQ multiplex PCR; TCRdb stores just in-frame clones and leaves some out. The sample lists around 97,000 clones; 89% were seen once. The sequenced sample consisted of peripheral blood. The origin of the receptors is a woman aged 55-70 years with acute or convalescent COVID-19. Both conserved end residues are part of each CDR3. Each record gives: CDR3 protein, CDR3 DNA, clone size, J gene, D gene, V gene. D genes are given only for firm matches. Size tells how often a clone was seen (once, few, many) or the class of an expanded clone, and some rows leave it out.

CDR3aa: CASSRGQGWQPQHF; CDR3nt: TGTGCCAGCAGCCGTGGACAGGGCTGGCAGCCCCAGCATTTT; abundance: -; j_gene: TRBJ1-5; d_gene: TRBD1; v_gene: TRBV7-9
CDR3aa: CASSRTPIGSEQFF; CDR3nt: TGTGCCAGCAGCCGGACCCCAATTGGGAGTGAGCAGTTCTTC; abundance: once; j_gene: TRBJ2-1; d_gene: -; v_gene: TRBV11-2
CDR3aa: CASSSAPPGLAVHEQYF; CDR3nt: TGTGCTAGCAGCTCAGCACCACCGGGACTAGCAGTCCACGAGCAGTACTTC; abundance: -; j_gene: TRBJ2-7; d_gene: TRBD2; v_gene: TRBV7-7
CDR3aa: CASHPGLGRGDTQYF; CDR3nt: TGTGCCAGCCATCCGGGACTAGGGAGGGGGGATACGCAGTATTTT; abundance: -; j_gene: TRBJ2-3; d_gene: TRBD2; v_gene: TRBV6-5
CDR3aa: CASSLAGHPFRGGYTF; CDR3nt: TGTGCCAGCAGCTTAGCGGGACACCCGTTCCGCGGGGGCTACACCTTC; abundance: -; j_gene: TRBJ1-2; d_gene: -; v_gene: TRBV7-9
CDR3aa: CASSISVYEQYF; CDR3nt: TGTGCCAGCAGCATCTCCGTCTACGAGCAGTACTTC; abundance: few; j_gene: TRBJ2-7; d_gene: -; v_gene: TRBV3-1/TRBV3-2
CDR3aa: CASSPQSGTGSYGYTF; CDR3nt: TGTGCCAGCTCACCCCAGTCCGGGACAGGATCCTATGGCTACACCTTC; abundance: once; j_gene: TRBJ1-2; d_gene: TRBD1; v_gene: TRBV18
CDR3aa: CASSVVGALTDTQYF; CDR3nt: TGTGCCAGCAGCGTAGTTGGGGCGCTCACAGATACGCAGTATTTT; abundance: -; j_gene: TRBJ2-3; d_gene: -; v_gene: TRBV9
CDR3aa: CASSPRGRLGRDTEAFF; CDR3nt: TGTGCCAGCTCACCCAGGGGGCGCTTGGGGAGGGACACTGAAGCTTTCTTT; abundance: -; j_gene: TRBJ1-1; d_gene: TRBD1; v_gene: TRBV18
CDR3aa: CASSPGTRTSATSEAFF; CDR3nt: TGCGCCAGCAGCCCAGGCACCCGGACTAGTGCGACTTCTGAAGCTTTCTTT; abundance: -; j_gene: TRBJ1-1; d_gene: -; v_gene: TRBV4-1
CDR3aa: CASSKGRTGDPKLFF; CDR3nt: TGTGCCAGCAGCAAAGGGAGGACAGGAGACCCAAAACTGTTTTTT; abundance: -; j_gene: TRBJ1-4; d_gene: -; v_gene: TRBV21-1
CDR3aa: CASSLGRYLSNEQYF; CDR3nt: TGTGCCAGCAGCTTAGGGCGGTACCTGTCTAACGAGCAGTACTTC; abundance: once; j_gene: TRBJ2-7; d_gene: -; v_gene: TRBV11-2
CDR3aa: CASSLTPTVNTEAFF; CDR3nt: TGCGCCAGCAGCTTAACCCCGACAGTGAACACTGAAGCTTTCTTT; abundance: -; j_gene: TRBJ1-1; d_gene: -; v_gene: TRBV5-1
CDR3aa: CASSYGRERADTQYF; CDR3nt: TGTGCCAGCAGTTACGGACGGGAGAGGGCAGATACGCAGTATTTT; abundance: -; j_gene: TRBJ2-3; d_gene: -; v_gene: TRBV6-5
CDR3aa: CASSLGLAGTDTQYF; CDR3nt: TGTGCCAGCAGCTTAGGGCTAGCGGGCACAGATACGCAGTATTTT; abundance: -; j_gene: TRBJ2-3; d_gene: TRBD2; v_gene: TRBV7-2
CDR3aa: CAIHGQENSPLHF; CDR3nt: TGTGCCATTCATGGACAGGAAAATTCACCCCTCCACTTT; abundance: -; j_gene: TRBJ1-6; d_gene: TRBD1; v_gene: TRBV6-5
CDR3aa: CASSLRAGGPWETQYF; CDR3nt: TGTGCCAGCAGCTTACGGGCGGGAGGGCCTTGGGAGACCCAGTACTTC; abundance: -; j_gene: TRBJ2-5; d_gene: TRBD2; v_gene: TRBV7-3